This T cell receptor (beta chain) comes out of a study of response to subunit inactivated influenza vaccine. General study results and limits: Every seasonal influenza vaccination brings in few new T cells, the authors suggested.

The CDR3 consists of 18 residues. Losses at the gene ends were 6 bases for V and 0 bases for J; bases not matched to a gene: 9. CDR1 and CDR2 from the germline V gene are SGHRS and YFSETQ. This clonotype occurred a few times. Antigen unknown. TCRdb passed the RT-PCR reads through MiXCR, listing each CDR3 protein once. The repertoire holds approximately 500,000 distinct CDR3 sequences, roughly 13% seen once, with 13% in the top ten. J is TRBJ2-1 and V is TRBV5-1; 13 nucleotides align to TRBD2. The specimen comprised PBMCs from blood, sampled around seven weeks after vaccination. The sequence was collected from a man in his fifties or sixties who received an inactivated influenza vaccine. DNA for the CDR3: TGCGCCAGCAATGGACTAGCGGGGGCCTTTTCCTCCTACAATGAGCAGTTCTTC. It yields the protein CASNGLAGAFSSYNEQFF.